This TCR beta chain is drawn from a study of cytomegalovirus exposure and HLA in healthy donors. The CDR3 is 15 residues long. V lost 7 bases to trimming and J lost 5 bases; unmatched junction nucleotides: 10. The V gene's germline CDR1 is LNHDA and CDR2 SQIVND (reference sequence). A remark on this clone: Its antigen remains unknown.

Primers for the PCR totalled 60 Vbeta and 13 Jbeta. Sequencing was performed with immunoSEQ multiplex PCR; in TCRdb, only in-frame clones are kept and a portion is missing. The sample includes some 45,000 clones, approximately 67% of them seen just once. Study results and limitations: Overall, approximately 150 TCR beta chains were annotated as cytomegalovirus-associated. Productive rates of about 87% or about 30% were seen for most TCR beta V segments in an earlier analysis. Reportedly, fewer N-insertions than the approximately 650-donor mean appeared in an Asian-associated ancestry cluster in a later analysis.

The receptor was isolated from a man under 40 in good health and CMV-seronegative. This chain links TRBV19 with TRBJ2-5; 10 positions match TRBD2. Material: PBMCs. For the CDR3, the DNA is TGTGCCAGTAATAGCGGGAGGCTCCCGCGGGAGACCCAGTACTTC. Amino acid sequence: CASNSGRLPRETQYF.